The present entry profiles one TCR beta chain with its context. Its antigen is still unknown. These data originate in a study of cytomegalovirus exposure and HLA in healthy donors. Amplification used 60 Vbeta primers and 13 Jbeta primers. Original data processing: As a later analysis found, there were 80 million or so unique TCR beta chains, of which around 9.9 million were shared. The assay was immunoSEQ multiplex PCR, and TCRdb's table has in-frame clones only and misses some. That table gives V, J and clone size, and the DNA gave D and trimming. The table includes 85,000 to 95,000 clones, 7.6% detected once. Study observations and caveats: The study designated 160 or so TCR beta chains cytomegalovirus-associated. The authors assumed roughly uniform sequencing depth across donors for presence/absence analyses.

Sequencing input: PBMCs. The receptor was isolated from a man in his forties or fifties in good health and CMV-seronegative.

CDR3 region: CASSPPGGMATEAFF. The CDR3 nucleotides are TGTGCCAGCAGCCCCCCCGGCGGCATGGCCACTGAAGCTTTCTTT. The V gene is TRBV28, the J gene TRBJ1-1; D is undetermined. Deletions cut 6 bases from V and 4 bases from J, with 18 bases between. Germline values: CDR1 MDHEN, CDR2 SYDVKM. The CDR3 contains 15 residues.